This TCR beta chain appears in the sequencing data of a study of cytomegalovirus exposure and HLA in healthy donors (dated by TCRdb to 2017 to 2019). Background on the whole study: According to an earlier analysis of around 600 of the donors, 150 million to 200 million T cells yielded 117 million unique TCR beta sequences and less than 300 Gb of sequence data. An early release covering about 600 HLA-typed donors comprised about 300 gigabases of sequencing data and approximately 85 million unique TCR sequences. Besides the first cohort of hundreds of subjects, a separate validation cohort made up of 90 to 150 different subjects was used. To predict cytomegalovirus infection status, the study combined high-throughput TCR immunosequencing, statistical association of individual TCRs with disease status, and machine learning. On average, roughly 240,000 unique TCR beta nucleotide sequences were sequenced per donor among a few hundred genotyped donors of the cohort, with approximately 18% of those sequences being non-productive. Typing coverage varied by locus: roughly 629-630 donors for A, B, C, DRB1 and DQB1; under 550 for DQA1; more than 600 for DPA1; more than 450 for DPB1. Of the 300 to 500 genotyped donors, 75% to 85% were placed in the genetic ancestry cluster associated with self-reported Caucasian donors. Genome-wide SNP genotypes for about 60% of the 666 donors were used in a later genetic analysis, which treated that subset as a discovery cohort. Rather than using new phenotypic data, the later analysis identified candidate immune exposures from TCR beta sequences and from how often those sequences occurred across donors. To decide whether each TCR beta V gene segment behaved as functional or pseudogenic, an earlier analysis of over 500 of the donors relied on high-throughput TCR beta sequencing. The aim of the study was to test whether cataloging public T cell receptors could identify signatures of past pathogen exposure. A later analysis re-analyzed previously published TCR beta repertoires from approximately 670 donors and added high-resolution HLA genotyping to study TCR occurrence patterns. All discovery cohort repertoires had been generated on a single sequencing platform. The study profiled the T cell repertoires of under 700 subjects by immunosequencing and related them to cytomegalovirus serostatus. About 5 DR-DQ haplotypes were handled as single units for association and clustering, since linkage in the cohort was strong. Donor age, sex, ethnicity and CMV serostatus were collected together with the repertoire data. Both class I and class II loci were covered by HLA typing, at four-digit resolution.

What the authors observed across the whole study: The presence/absence analyses assumed that sequencing depth was roughly uniform across donors, and that assumption may not be true. It was suggested by the authors that the approach could potentially be generalized to other disease states and immunological phenotypes. A later analysis reported that several top co-occurrence clusters appeared linked to parvovirus B19, influenza, CMV and Epstein-Barr virus. For the cohort, immune exposure information was limited to CMV serostatus. A group of highly shared sequence variants was considered likely to be a technical artifact of the sequencing pipeline. Broadly in line with IMGT annotations, most TCR beta V segments showed up in productive rearrangements about 90% or about 30% of the time in an earlier analysis of several hundred of the donors. In a later analysis, HLA-associated TCR beta chains showed more clonal expansion and lower generation probabilities than non-associated chains that were equally common. According to a later analysis, most CMV-associated TCR beta chains appeared to be HLA-restricted, and the HLA associations seemed to be driven largely by CMV exposure. The classifier was reported to diagnose cytomegalovirus status with high specificity and sensitivity in both the original and validation cohorts. Most TCR sequences were observed very rarely across donors, whereas some public TCRs were present in many individuals. The earlier analysis of about 600 of the donors excluded roughly 17 rarely observed V segments, including chromosome 9 orphons, because counts were too low. A further reported finding was that TCR beta sequences accurately predicted the HLA-A and HLA-B alleles for most subjects in the first cohort. Because HLA typing was unavailable for some donors at each locus, only the typed subset was used in association tests. V-gene and J-gene trimming of TCR beta chains was associated with a missense DCLRE1C variant in a later genetic analysis, and the association was replicated in an independent cohort. Specific HLA alleles were associated with 15,000 to 20,000 TCR beta sequences at a false discovery rate of 0.05 in a later analysis. In this cohort, only TCR beta chains were sequenced, and detectable features were limited by the absence of alpha or paired-chain data. The 87-base-pair reads could not distinguish some IMGT-functional V segments, including TRBV6-2 and TRBV6-3, so those segments were excluded. In vitro tests confirmed that a few of the cytomegalovirus-associated TCR beta chains recognize cytomegalovirus antigens. Correlated functional status among segregating V segments might reflect linkage disequilibrium, but an unknown experimental factor could not be ruled out. Compared with the roughly 700-donor mean, donors in an Asian-associated ancestry cluster had fewer N-insertions in productive TCRs, according to a later genetic analysis. In the study, 150 to 200 TCR beta chains were listed as associated with cytomegalovirus. In a later analysis, TCR association rates were found to vary across HLA loci, with the most associated TCRs seen for DRB1 alleles and the fewest for HLA-C alleles. When HLA alleles, especially DR and DQ, strongly co-occurred, TCR associations were difficult to assign to individual alleles.

In this sample, this clone turned up once. Its antigen remains unidentified. Within one base of it there is no much larger clone, and no base qualities were kept. The sample contains more than one DNA sequence encoding this CDR3. In total, 500 to 700 healthy bone marrow donors made up the cohort. Cohort members were all nominally healthy when sampled, although unrecorded immune exposures were likely present. The donor was CMV seronegative and was included in the group of a few hundred seronegative cohort members. A peripheral blood sample was provided by each donor, and peripheral blood mononuclear cells were used for TCR beta sequencing. Genomic DNA extraction from the blood cell samples was performed with the Qiagen DNeasy Blood Extraction Kit. The CDR3 starts with the cysteine, ends with the phenylalanine, and has 13 residues. The CDR3 DNA has 39 bases and is translated from base 1. The germline V gene provides CDR1 MDHEN and CDR2 SYDVKM. Trimming at the junction amounts to 6 bases on V and 1 base on J, and the germline ends lie 9 bases apart.

The library was made by the immunoSEQ multiplex PCR assay. The multiplex PCR relied on a mix of 60 forward primers for TCR Vbeta segments and 13 reverse primers for TCR Jbeta segments. Amplification of the CDR3 region of rearranged TCR beta genes was performed with a multiplex PCR assay on genomic DNA. Amplified TCR beta libraries were sequenced as 87-base-pair reads on the Illumina HiSeq System. The authors' pipeline ran thus. A later analysis tallied roughly 80 million unique TCR beta chains across the 666 repertoires, and around 10 million of those chains were shared by two or more donors. Raw reads were error-corrected and collapsed into unique sequences with a nearest-neighbor algorithm that merged closely related sequences to remove PCR and sequencing errors. To assign V, D and J gene segments, CDR3 sequences were aligned to IMGT reference sequences. For a sequence to be retained, at least a six-nucleotide match to both a V gene segment and a J gene segment was required. Rearrangements were classified as productive when the CDR3 lacked stop codons and remained in frame with V and J, and all other rearrangements were classified as non-productive. Following IMGT convention, CDR3 was defined as the stretch from the second conserved V-encoded cysteine up to the conserved J-encoded phenylalanine. Sequences without an unambiguous match to a single V gene segment were excluded from the earlier analysis of a few hundred of the donors. In an earlier analysis of approximately 500 of the donors, a V segment was called functional when productive rearrangements were above 56.7%, and segregating when the standard deviation between donors exceeded 5%. A statistical classification framework was built for diagnosing cytomegalovirus status from the catalog of TCR beta chain sequences. In a later analysis, V and J genes were assigned by comparing TCR nucleotide sequences against IMGT/GENE-DB human TR gene sequences. The TCRdist pipeline was used in a later analysis to assign CDR3 sequences and most-parsimonious VDJ recombination scenarios. A later analysis defined each TCR beta chain by its CDR3 amino acid sequence plus V-gene family, and excluded reads lacking a unique V-gene family. A later analysis removed roughly 590 highly shared, low-generation-probability nucleotide sequences to deal with suspected cross-contamination and a sequencing artifact. In a later analysis, a clonal expansion index was calculated for each public chain from normalized within-repertoire ranks of inferred template counts. In a later analysis, generation probabilities were computed with a VDJ recombination model fitted to out-of-frame rearrangements, and the resulting probabilities were checked against IGoR. In a later analysis, hypergeometric tests were used to score TCR-TCR, TCR-HLA and TCR-CMV co-occurrence, with a repertoire-size bias correction applied to TCR pairs. A later analysis estimated false discovery rates by permuting HLA or CMV assignments 20 times. A later analysis grouped co-occurring TCRs with DBSCAN, adding TCRdist sequence similarity when clustering within HLA-allele-positive subsets. For co-occurrence clustering, repertoires with fewer than 30,000 or more than 120,000 public chains were excluded, along with five repertoires with anomalous nucleotide sharing. TCRdb carries this immuneACCESS record with in-frame sequences only. Its versions omit some clonotypes, under half of them owing to an unresolved V gene in the studies checked, with the rest unexplained. The V and J calls and the clone size are those of that table, but D and trimming were determined from the DNA. This sample comprises some 100,000 clones, roughly 80% of them detected only once. The top ten clones comprise around 2.3% of the sample.

The sequenced sample consisted of PBMCs. The clonotype was recovered from a man between 18 and 29 years old in good health and CMV-seronegative. In this chain, TRBV28 is recombined with TRBJ1-1; no D gene can be assigned with confidence. This receptor carries the CDR3 CASSLLANTEAFF. The nucleotide sequence reads TGTGCCAGCAGCTTGTTGGCGAACACTGAAGCTTTCTTT.